The 5 T cell receptor beta chains listed next were all sequenced from one sample in a study of blood T cells in healthy people across ages. Using a J-beta primer mix together with a sample-barcoded 5' primer, a second PCR was run for roughly 6 to 11 cycles. Each CDR3 protein is one row after TCRdb ran MiXCR on the 5' RACE reads. The profile shows around 320,000 distinct CDR3 sequences, 25% to 30% of them singletons. Sequenced sample: blood. Source of these receptors: a woman aged 70 to 79 in good health.

The count of this clonotype is one. This CDR3 is CASSQAFPPYEQYF. The CDR3 bases are TGCGCCAGCAGCCAAGCCTTCCCTCCCTACGAGCAGTACTTC. The chain combines TRBV4-3 with TRBJ2-7; D not resolved. Germline CDR1 reads LGHNA; CDR2 reads YSLEER. V lost 1 base to trimming and J lost 2 bases, with 9 bases between them. CDR3 length equals 14 residues.

V is TRBV3-1 and J is TRBJ1-1; 7 bases are shared with TRBD1. The germline V gene encodes CDR1 LGHDT and CDR2 YNNKEL (reference sequence). The length of the CDR3 is 14 residues. With 4 bases clipped from V and 4 bases from J, the junction kept 6 bases outside the gene matches. The CDR3 protein is CASSPTDRATEAFF. The CDR3 DNA reads as TGTGCCAGCAGCCCGACAGACAGGGCCACTGAAGCTTTCTTT. The full variable domain, with the rest looked up from reference TRBV3-1 and TRBJ1-1, is DTAVSQTPKYLVTQMGNDKSIKCEQNLGHDTMYWYKQDSKKFLKIMFSYNNKELIINETVPNRFSPKSPDKAHLNLHINSLELGDSAVYFCASSPTDRATEAFFGQGTRLTVV.

This clonotype has only a few counts. The V and J genes are TRBV7-2 and TRBJ2-5; 12 nucleotides line up with TRBD2. The J call could be wrong; TRBJ2-1 is a better fit for the DNA end. The CDR3 length is 17 residues. Germline assignment: CDR1 SGHTA and CDR2 FQGNSA. The CDR3 spells CASSPTSGSHYLYEQFF. The CDR3 DNA follows: TGTGCCAGCAGCCCGACTAGCGGGAGTCACTATTTGTATGAGCAGTTCTTC.

This chain links TRBV20-1 with TRBJ1-6; D remains ambiguous. V gave up 0 bases and J gave up 7 bases, with 7 bases separating them. CDR1 DFQATT and CDR2 SNEGSKA come from the germline V gene (reference sequence). The CDR3 is 13 amino acids. CDR3 sequence reads: CSAREQQNSPLHF. CDR3 nucleotide sequence: TGCAGTGCTAGAGAACAGCAAAATTCACCCCTCCACTTT.

This clonotype has just a few counts. The rearrangement links TRBV7-6 to TRBJ2-5; weak D call: TRBD1 (6 bases). The J call may be wrong; the DNA end is better matched by TRBJ2-1. The CDR3 spans 13 residues. Germline CDR1 reads SGHVS; CDR2 reads FNYEAQ. As DNA, the CDR3 is TGTGCCAGCAGCAGCGCCGGGACAAATGAGCAGTTCTTC. Translated, it gives CASSSAGTNEQFF.